Following are 19 T cell receptor beta chains from one sample sequenced in a study of Ad26.COV2.S vaccination and SARS-CoV-2 variants. The treatment is: some 19 received Ad26.COV2.S at low or high dose, single or two shots; roughly five received placebo; per-sample allocation not given. Material that was analyzed had been drawn on day 63 after the first vaccine or placebo injection. Clones were sequenced by immunoSEQ multiplex PCR, and TCRdb holds only the in-frame ones, with some missing. The table shows about 400,000 clones, with 70% to 90% occurring only once. This material consisted of peripheral blood, taken in a trial of Ad26.COV2.S vaccine versus placebo. The receptors derive from a person between 18 and 59 years old who received the Ad26.COV2.S COVID-19 vaccine or a placebo.

The gene calls are TRBV7-2 and TRBJ2-7, with 11 nucleotides matching TRBD2. V trimming: 5 bases; J trimming: 4 bases; junction bases outside the gene matches: 7. The CDR3 extends over 15 amino acids. CDR1 and CDR2 (germline): SGHTA, FQGNSA. The CDR3 DNA is TGTGCCAGCAGCGCTACTAGCGGGAGTTCGTACGAGCAGTACTTC. Encoded protein: CASSATSGSSYEQYF.

Only one count was recorded for this clone. The chain uses TRBV4-1 and TRBJ2-1; D may be TRBD2 (6 bases). The CDR3 is 16 amino acids. The germline V gene encodes CDR1 MGHRA and CDR2 YSYEKL. The V end lost 5 bases, the J end lost 0 bases, and 14 bases lay between the germline ends. The DNA of the CDR3 is TGCGCCAGCAGCGAGCAAGCGGGTCCCTCCTACAATGAGCAGTTCTTC. Translation gives CASSEQAGPSYNEQFF.

A word on this clone: Additional DNA sequences in this sample encode the identical CDR3. The gene calls are TRBV19 and TRBJ1-5; a weak D match, TRBD1 (6 bases). The germline gives CDR1 LNHDA, CDR2 SQIVND (reference sequence). CDR3 size: 15 residues. The ends were cut back, 3 bases at V and 4 bases at J, with 13 bases in the middle. CDR3: CASSITGGGNQPQHF. CDR3 in DNA: TGTGCCAGTAGTATCACTGGAGGGGGAAATCAGCCCCAGCATTTT.

V is TRBV6-5 and J is TRBJ2-7; 7 bases line up with TRBD1. V lost 6 bases to trimming and J lost 3 bases; unmatched junction nucleotides: 5. This CDR3 region has 13 residues. Germline CDR1 is MNHEY and CDR2 is SVGAGI. The CDR3 bases are TGTGCCAGCAGCACCCACAGGGGCTACGAGCAGTACTTC. Translation gives CASSTHRGYEQYF.

V usage is TRBV25-1 and J usage is TRBJ1-1; no clear D gene. The V end lost 4 bases, the J end lost 3 bases, and 9 bases lay between the germline ends. CDR1 and CDR2 from the germline V gene are MGHDK and SYGVNS. The CDR3 loop spans 13 amino acids. CDR3 nucleotides: TGTGCCAGCAGTGTCAGTTGGGACACTGAAGCTTTCTTT. Translating gives CASSVSWDTEAFF.

A word on this clone: At one end, the junction sequence differs from germline, possibly due to a read error. The J gene is TRBJ1-2, the V gene TRBV3-1 (or the pseudogene TRBV3-2); 7 bases line up with TRBD1. CDR1 is LGHDT and CDR2 is YNNKEL in the germline V gene (reference sequence). The CDR3 totals 15 residues. In DNA, the CDR3 is TGTGCCAGCAGTTCCGGGACAGTTTCTAACCATGGCTACACCTTC. Its translation: CASSSGTVSNHGYTF.

The chain uses TRBV11-2 and TRBJ1-4, with 7 bases that match TRBD1. Trimming cost V 5 bases and J 5 bases; bases outside gene matches: 8. CDR1 is SGHAT and CDR2 is FQNNGV in the germline V gene. The CDR3 is 15 residues long. The CDR3 loop reads CASSLGQAWNEKLFF. As DNA, the CDR3 is TGTGCCAGCAGCCTCGGACAGGCTTGGAATGAAAAACTGTTTTTT.

The rearrangement uses TRBV19 and TRBJ2-7; either TRBD1 or TRBD2 may supply D (5 bases each). From germline, CDR1 is LNHDA and CDR2 SQIVND (reference sequence). The CDR3 is 16 residues long. V dropped 5 bases and J dropped 2 bases, with 19 bases sitting between them. The CDR3 protein is CASSAHPGRQTYEQYF. Here the CDR3 DNA reads TGTGCCAGTAGTGCACACCCGGGACGCCAAACCTACGAGCAGTACTTC.

The gene calls are TRBV3-1 (or the pseudogene TRBV3-2) and TRBJ1-2; D is uncertain. The length of the CDR3 is 13 residues. The germline V gene encodes CDR1 LGHDT and CDR2 YNNKEL (reference sequence). V was cut by 1 base and J by 2 bases, with 5 bases left in between. The CDR3 region is CASSQGPNYGYTF. In DNA, the CDR3 is TGTGCCAGCAGCCAAGGACCGAACTATGGCTACACCTTC.

This chain joins TRBV24-1 and TRBJ2-1; 14 positions agree with TRBD2. With V trimmed by 7 bases and J by 12 bases, 4 bases remained unmatched. Germline V lookup: CDR1 KGHDR, CDR2 SFDVKD. The CDR3 extends over 13 amino acids. CDR3 residues: CATRGLAGEGQFF. The CDR3 DNA sequence: TGTGCCACCAGGGGACTAGCGGGAGAGGGGCAGTTCTTC.

This sequence joins TRBV19 and TRBJ1-5; D is unresolved. Trimming shortened V by 5 bases and J by 4 bases, and 6 bases separated the two germline ends. This CDR3 region has 12 residues. The germline gives CDR1 LNHDA, CDR2 SQIVND (reference sequence). The CDR3 DNA is TGTGCCAGTAGTGGAGGGAATCAGCCCCAGCATTTT. Translating it yields CASSGGNQPQHF. Based on the CDR3 plus reference TRBV19 and TRBJ1-5, the full variable domain is DGGITQSPKYLFRKEGQNVTLSCEQNLNHDAMYWYRQDPGQGLRLIYYSQIVNDFQKGDIAEGYSVSREKKESFPLTVTSAQKNPTAFYLCASSGGNQPQHFGDGTRLSIL.

The CDR3 here is CASRLAGGEQYF. DNA of the CDR3: TGTGCCAGCAGACTAGCGGGAGGCGAGCAGTACTTC. The chain employs TRBV6-5 and TRBJ2-7, with 12 bases that match TRBD2. The CDR3 loop spans 12 amino acids. The V segment lost 6 bases and the J segment 6 bases; nucleotides outside the gene matches: 0. CDR1 and CDR2 from the germline V gene are MNHEY and SVGAGI.

CDR3 nucleotide sequence: TGTGCCAGCAGCCAAAGAGGGGGGAATGAGCAGTTCTTC. Translation: CASSQRGGNEQFF. This chain connects TRBV4-2 to TRBJ2-1, with D possibly being TRBD1 or TRBD2 (6 bases each). CDR3 length equals 13 residues. Trimming left V 2 bases short and J 7 bases short, with 9 bases between. CDR1 and CDR2 (germline): LGHNA, YNFKEQ.

V gene TRBV28 combines with J gene TRBJ2-5; D perhaps matches TRBD2 (6 bases). The V and J ends lost 4 bases and 7 bases respectively, with 16 bases between them. This CDR3 comprises 14 residues. Germline values: CDR1 MDHEN, CDR2 SYDVKM. The CDR3 here is CASSSPGVPGTQYF. The CDR3 region has the DNA TGTGCCAGCAGTTCCCCGGGGGTACCAGGGACCCAGTACTTC.

This chain joins TRBV28 and TRBJ2-1; 11 nucleotides align to TRBD2. The junction had 14 bases not matched to a gene; V was cut back by 1 base and J by 0 bases. Germline assignment: CDR1 MDHEN and CDR2 SYDVKM. The CDR3 sequence is 21 residues long. The CDR3 spells CASSLFDAGTSGPVSYNEQFF. The CDR3 bases are TGTGCCAGCAGTTTATTCGATGCCGGGACTAGCGGACCTGTCTCCTACAATGAGCAGTTCTTC. Supplemented by reference TRBV28 and TRBJ2-1, the full variable domain reads DVKVTQSSRYLVKRTGEKVFLECVQDMDHENMFWYRQDPGLGLRLIYFSYDVKMKEKGDIPEGYSVSREKKERFSLILESASTNQTSMYLCASSLFDAGTSGPVSYNEQFFGPGTRLTVL.

The rearrangement joins TRBV28 to TRBJ1-1, with TRBD1 matching 7 bases. With V trimmed by 2 bases and J by 2 bases, 5 bases remained unmatched. The CDR3 is made up of 15 amino acids. CDR1 is MDHEN, CDR2 SYDVKM, per germline. CDR3 loop: CASSLGGTVNTEAFF. Here the CDR3 DNA reads TGTGCCAGCAGTTTAGGGGGGACAGTAAACACTGAAGCTTTCTTT.

The chain's CDR3 is CSVPDRGRETQYF. The CDR3 DNA reads as TGCAGCGTTCCCGACAGGGGGCGGGAGACCCAGTACTTC. The V call is TRBV29-1, the J call TRBJ2-5, with 10 bases lining up with TRBD1. The CDR3 totals 13 residues. Germline V gene sequence: CDR1 SQVTM, CDR2 ANQGSEA. After removal of 5 bases from V and 5 bases from J, the junction contained 5 bases not matched to a gene.

The chain combines TRBV5-1 with TRBJ2-1; 8 bases are a match to TRBD2. The CDR3 covers 16 residues. V was clipped by 0 bases and J by 7 bases; unmatched bases: 9. Germline values: CDR1 SGHRS, CDR2 YFSETQ. CDR3 nucleotides: TGCGCCAGCAGCTTGGGCGCGGGAGGTGGTCTTAATGAGCAGTTCTTC. It yields the protein CASSLGAGGGLNEQFF.

This rearrangement joins TRBV4-3 to TRBJ2-2; 8 bases map to TRBD2. The CDR3 totals 18 residues. CDR1 is LGHNA and CDR2 is YSLEER in the germline V gene. V lost 0 bases, J lost 2 bases, and 8 bases stayed unmatched. The CDR3 DNA reads as TGCGCCAGCAGCCAAGAGGGACTTACTAGCGGCAACACCGGGGAGCTGTTTTTT. Its protein is CASSQEGLTSGNTGELFF.